These 32 T cell receptor beta chains were sequenced from one sample in a study of control samples from healthy donors and cancer patients. Produced via immunoSEQ multiplex PCR; TCRdb's table is partial and in-frame only. The sample yields about 29,000 clones, 70% to 90% seen once. The sequencing sample was made of formalin-fixed, paraffin-embedded tissue. The receptors here all came from a female donor with melanoma.

The rearrangement joins TRBV4-1 to TRBJ1-2; TRBD1 matches 7 bases. This CDR3 has 18 amino acids. The V and J ends lost 0 bases and 0 bases, in that order; junction bases with no gene match: 10. CDR1 MGHRA and CDR2 YSYEKL come from the germline V gene. Here the CDR3 reads CASSQDLRQGKTNYGYTF. CDR3 in DNA: TGCGCCAGCAGCCAAGATTTAAGACAGGGCAAAACTAACTATGGCTACACCTTC.

The V gene is TRBV7-6, the J gene TRBJ2-7, with 12 bases fitting TRBD1. The CDR3 is made up of 18 amino acids. The germline CDR1 and CDR2 sequences are SGHVS and FNYEAQ. The junction had 13 bases not matched to a gene; V was cut back by 5 bases and J by 2 bases. The CDR3 sequence: CASSPGPGQGARAYEQYF. The DNA of the CDR3 is TGTGCCAGCAGCCCCGGACCGGGACAGGGGGCGAGGGCCTACGAGCAGTACTTC.

The chain has TRBV2 and TRBJ1-5; no clear D. Germline V gene data show CDR1 as SNHLY and CDR2 as FYNNEI. The CDR3 is 12 amino acids. Trimming took off 7 bases at V and 3 bases at J, with 7 bases between the two ends. Here the CDR3 reads CASNSNNQPQHF. The CDR3 DNA follows: TGTGCCAGCAACAGCAACAATCAGCCCCAGCATTTT. The full variable domain, with the rest looked up from reference TRBV2 and TRBJ1-5, is EPEVTQTPSHQVTQMGQEVILRCVPISNHLYFYWYRQILGQKVEFLVSFYNNEISEKSEIFDDQFSVERPDGSNFTLKIRSTKLEDSAMYFCASNSNNQPQHFGDGTRLSIL.

This clone occurred a few times. CDR3 sequence (DNA): TGTGCCAGCAGCTTACGTGCTCGGTCTAGCGGGACAGATACGCAGTATTTT. This codes for CASSLRARSSGTDTQYF. The V gene is TRBV11-2, the J gene TRBJ2-3, with 8 bases matching TRBD2. CDR1 is SGHAT and CDR2 is FQNNGV in the germline V gene. The CDR3 has 17 amino acids. Germline trimming cut 2 bases from V and 3 bases from J; bases unmatched to any gene: 10.

The chain joins TRBV18 to TRBJ1-5; D is possibly TRBD1 (5 bases). Deletions cut 3 bases from V and 4 bases from J, with 10 bases between. Germline V gives CDR1 KGHSH, CDR2 LQKENI. The CDR3 loop spans 14 amino acids. Here the CDR3 DNA reads TGTGCCAGCTCACCCGGGTCAGGGAATCAGCCCCAGCATTTT. Translating gives CASSPGSGNQPQHF.

The chain employs TRBV5-6 and TRBJ1-2; 7 bases match TRBD1. The CDR3 consists of 14 residues. The germline gives CDR1 SGHDT, CDR2 YYEEEE. V lost 0 bases and J lost 5; bases outside the gene matches: 4. In DNA form, the CDR3 reads TGTGCCAGCAGCTTGGACAGGGGAAATTATGGCTACACCTTC. Translated: CASSLDRGNYGYTF.

This clone was counted a single time. The chain recombines TRBV5-8 with TRBJ2-7; D perhaps matches TRBD2 (5 bases). Germline V gene data show CDR1 as SGHTS and CDR2 as YDEGEE. Trimming left V 0 bases short and J 2 bases short, with 18 bases between. The CDR3 is made up of 17 amino acids. This CDR3 reads CASSLGAAAFGPYEQYF. The CDR3 DNA is TGTGCCAGCAGCTTGGGAGCGGCAGCGTTCGGGCCCTACGAGCAGTACTTC.

The V call is TRBV19, the J call TRBJ2-7, with a possible D match to TRBD1 (5 bases). This CDR3 has 14 residues. The V end was cut by 4 bases, the J end by 4 bases, with 14 bases between. The germline V gene has CDR1 LNHDA and CDR2 SQIVND (reference sequence). The CDR3 DNA sequence: TGTGCCAGTAGTAAAGTGGCAGGGCTATACGAGCAGTACTTC. Its protein is CASSKVAGLYEQYF.

This sequence joins TRBV10-3 and TRBJ2-6; TRBD1 matches 10 bases. There are 17 residues in the CDR3. Germline V gene sequence: CDR1 ENHRY, CDR2 SYGVKD. With V trimmed by 10 bases and J by 3 bases, 12 bases remained unmatched. The CDR3 DNA sequence: TGTGCCACCTCGCCGGGACAGGGGTATTATGGGGCCAACGTCCTGACTTTC. It is translated as CATSPGQGYYGANVLTF.

This sequence joins TRBV7-9 and TRBJ2-1; 12 bases fit TRBD2. Germline values: CDR1 SEHNR, CDR2 FQNEAQ (reference sequence). The CDR3 length is 15 residues. Trimming took 5 bases from V and 8 from J; bases not matched to a gene: 7. The CDR3 reads CASSPGLAGFDEQFF. The CDR3 nucleotides read TGTGCCAGCAGCCCCGGACTAGCGGGATTCGATGAGCAGTTCTTC. The full variable domain, in which reference TRBV7-9 and TRBJ2-1 provide the parts outside the CDR3, is DTGVSQNPRHKITKRGQNVTFRCDPISEHNRLYWYRQTLGQGPEFLTYFQNEAQLEKSRLLSDRFSAERPKGSFSTLEIQRTEQGDSAMYLCASSPGLAGFDEQFFGPGTRLTVL.

The chain recombines TRBV19 with TRBJ1-1, with D possibly matching TRBD1 (6 bases). V lost 4 bases to trimming and J lost 10 bases, with 19 bases between them. The CDR3 length is 14 residues. CDR1 and CDR2 from the germline V gene are LNHDA and SQIVND (reference sequence). CDR3 nucleotides: TGTGCCAGTAGTACGACCCCGCGGGGGCTGGGAGCTTTCTTT. It encodes CASSTTPRGLGAFF.

The V gene is TRBV25-1, the J gene TRBJ1-1; D is unresolved. The germline V gene has CDR1 MGHDK and CDR2 SYGVNS. The CDR3 has 12 amino acids. Trimming shortened V by 2 bases and J by 11 bases, and 12 bases separated the two germline ends. For the CDR3, the DNA is TGTGCCAGCAGTGAAGGTCTCCTAGGGGCTTTCTTT. This encodes CASSEGLLGAFF.

V and J are TRBV30 and TRBJ1-2; no definite D call. V lost 0 bases to trimming and J lost 6 bases, with 11 bases between them. This CDR3 has 13 amino acids. Per germline, CDR1 GTSNPN and CDR2 SVGIG (reference sequence). The DNA of the CDR3 is TGTGCCTGGAGTGTACAGCCTGGGGATGGCTACACCTTC. Translating gives CAWSVQPGDGYTF.

The chain carries TRBV12-3 or TRBV12-4 and TRBJ1-1; D is uncertain. Deletions cut 6 bases from V and 0 bases from J, with 5 bases between. CDR3 length equals 12 residues. This CDR3 is CASRGLNTEAFF. CDR3 DNA: TGTGCCAGCAGAGGGCTGAACACTGAAGCTTTCTTT.

The gene calls are TRBV6-5 and TRBJ1-1; maybe TRBD1 (5 bases). CDR1 MNHEY and CDR2 SVGAGI come from the germline V gene. V lost 5 bases and J lost 6, with 19 bases in between. There are 15 residues in the CDR3. The CDR3 region has the DNA TGTGCCAGCAGTCAGGGACCAGCAGTCTCGCCTGAAGCTTTCTTT. Its translation: CASSQGPAVSPEAFF.

This clone was found once. The junction departs from the called germline gene at one end, perhaps through a read error. The V call is TRBV10-1, the J call TRBJ2-1; 9 bases agree with TRBD2. The CDR3 has 15 residues. Looked up from germline, CDR1 is WNHNN and CDR2 is SYGVQD (reference sequence). CDR3 loop: CASSTRGRAVTEQFF. CDR3 coding DNA: TGTGCCAGCAGTACTCGCGGGAGGGCCGTTACTGAGCAGTTCTTC.

The table lists this clone with a count of one. The chain uses TRBV6-2 or TRBV6-3 and TRBJ1-1, with 7 bases matching TRBD1. Germline trimming cut 5 bases from V and 1 base from J; bases unmatched to any gene: 13. CDR1 and CDR2 (germline): MNHEY, SVGEGT. The CDR3 length is 17 residues. As DNA, the CDR3 is TGTGCCAGCAGTCGCGCTGTACTCCGGGACAGGAACACTGAAGCTTTCTTT. It translates to CASSRAVLRDRNTEAFF.

This clone was seen only once. The chain links TRBV15 to TRBJ1-1, with D unresolved. This CDR3 is 13 amino acids long. Per germline, CDR1 LNHNV and CDR2 YYDKDF (reference sequence). Trimming removed 4 bases at V and 4 bases at J, with 10 bases between. The CDR3 nucleotides are TGTGCCACCAGCAATGGGAGGGCCACTGAAGCTTTCTTT. Amino acid sequence: CATSNGRATEAFF.

The chain is built from TRBV11-1 and TRBJ2-3; D not resolved. Trimming removed 0 bases from V and 1 base from J, with 2 bases in between. The CDR3 spans 13 residues. Germline V gene data show CDR1 as SGHAT and CDR2 as FQDESV (reference sequence). The CDR3, as DNA: TGTGCCAGCAGCTTAGCGGGCACAGATACGCAGTATTTT. It translates to CASSLAGTDTQYF.

This sequence joins TRBV6-1 and TRBJ1-3; D is perhaps TRBD1 (5 bases). The CDR3 sequence is 16 residues long. V lost 0 bases to trimming and J lost 6 bases, with 15 bases between them. Germline CDR1 MNHNS, CDR2 SASEGT. The CDR3 bases are TGTGCCAGCAGTGAAGCGGGGCAGGGTATAGTAAACACCATATATTTT. Translation gives CASSEAGQGIVNTIYF.

This sequence joins TRBV11-3 and TRBJ1-1; no firm D call. This CDR3 region has 13 residues. Germline CDR1 reads SGHNT; CDR2 reads YENEEA. V dropped 6 bases and J dropped 3 bases, with 11 bases sitting between them. CDR3: CASRGPADTEAFF. CDR3 in DNA: TGTGCCAGCAGGGGCCCGGCGGACACTGAAGCTTTCTTT.

This clone was recorded a few times. At one end, the junction sequence differs from germline, possibly due to a read error. The chain couples TRBV6-1 to TRBJ2-7; D is unresolved. Germline V gene data show CDR1 as MNHNS and CDR2 as SASEGT. This CDR3 contains 13 residues. CDR3 in amino acids: CASREDTTHEQYF. CDR3 nucleotide sequence: TGTGCCAGCAGAGAAGACACCACCCACGAGCAGTACTTC.

In nucleotides, the CDR3 is TGTGCCAGCAGTGACCCCTCCAGGTATTTAGCTTTCTTT. Protein: CASSDPSRYLAFF. V is TRBV6-2 or TRBV6-3 and J is TRBJ1-1; no definite D call. This CDR3 has 13 residues. V was trimmed by 5 bases and J by 10 bases, leaving 17 bases between them. Germline CDR1 and CDR2: MNHEY and SVGEGT.

This chain links TRBV27 with TRBJ2-5; the D is unclear. V was trimmed by 5 bases and J by 0 bases, leaving 10 bases between them. The CDR3 totals 14 residues. Germline V gene sequence: CDR1 MNHEY, CDR2 SMNVEV (reference sequence). The CDR3 DNA reads TGTGCCAGCAGTCAATTAGGGAACCAAGAGACCCAGTACTTC. Its protein is CASSQLGNQETQYF.

This chain joins TRBV6-2 or TRBV6-3 and TRBJ1-2; tentative D call: TRBD1 (5 bases). Trimming shortened V by 6 bases and J by 4 bases, and 9 bases separated the two germline ends. CDR1 is MNHEY and CDR2 is SVGEGT in the germline V gene. The CDR3 extends over 12 amino acids. The CDR3 nucleotides read TGTGCCAGCAGCAGAGACAGCTATGGCTACACCTTC. Residues: CASSRDSYGYTF.

The chain couples TRBV19 to TRBJ2-5; D uncertain. CDR1 is LNHDA and CDR2 is SQIVND in the germline V gene (reference sequence). V was cut by 4 bases and J by 5 bases, with 11 bases left in between. This CDR3 spans 13 amino acids. CDR3 bases: TGTGCCAGTAGTAGGAACCTAGGCGAGACCCAGTACTTC. This sequence encodes CASSRNLGETQYF.

The chain is built from TRBV19 and TRBJ2-7; 7 bases are shared with TRBD1. With V trimmed by 5 bases and J by 3 bases, 7 bases remained unmatched. The CDR3 loop spans 14 amino acids. Germline V gene sequence: CDR1 LNHDA, CDR2 SQIVND (reference sequence). The CDR3 nucleotides read TGTGCCAGTAGTGTACGGGACAGATACTACGAGCAGTACTTC. Its protein product is CASSVRDRYYEQYF.

This chain connects TRBV27 to TRBJ1-5; 9 bases align to TRBD1. The CDR3 is 16 residues long. The V and J ends lost 5 bases and 2 bases, in that order; junction bases with no gene match: 7. CDR1 is MNHEY, CDR2 SMNVEV, per germline (reference sequence). This CDR3 is CASSPRTGARNQPQHF. Written as DNA, the CDR3 is TGTGCCAGCAGTCCACGGACAGGGGCCCGCAATCAGCCCCAGCATTTT.

This rearrangement joins TRBV19 to TRBJ1-5; 7 positions agree with TRBD1. Germline V gives CDR1 LNHDA, CDR2 SQIVND (reference sequence). There are 16 residues in the CDR3. V shed 2 bases, J shed 7 bases, and the junction held 11 bases outside the gene matches. The CDR3 DNA follows: TGTGCCAGTAGTATACTACAGGGGAGAGTGAACCAGCCCCAGCATTTT. This gives the protein CASSILQGRVNQPQHF.

The V and J genes are TRBV4-2 and TRBJ1-1, with TRBD1 as a possible D gene (6 bases). V dropped 2 bases and J dropped 4 bases, with 14 bases sitting between them. This CDR3 is built from 15 residues. Germline lookup yields CDR1 LGHNA and CDR2 YNFKEQ. DNA for the CDR3: TGTGCCAGCAGCCAACCACAGGGTTGGGGCACTGAAGCTTTCTTT. It is translated as CASSQPQGWGTEAFF.

This sequence joins TRBV30 and TRBJ1-5; no definite D call. V lost 0 bases, J lost 2 bases, and 2 bases lay in between. The CDR3 has 12 residues. CDR1 is GTSNPN, CDR2 SVGIG, per germline (reference sequence). The CDR3 here is CAWSVGNQPQHF. The CDR3 DNA reads as TGTGCCTGGAGTGTGGGCAATCAGCCCCAGCATTTT.

The J gene is TRBJ1-1, the V gene TRBV3-1 (or the pseudogene TRBV3-2); 10 nucleotides match TRBD1. The CDR3 spans 15 residues. V shed 4 bases, J shed 4 bases, and the junction held 6 bases outside the gene matches. Germline values: CDR1 LGHDT, CDR2 YNNKEL (reference sequence). The CDR3 region has the DNA TGTGCCAGCAGCCCCCCCAGGGACAGGGGCACTGAAGCTTTCTTT. Protein product: CASSPPRDRGTEAFF.